A single T cell receptor beta chain is shown here with its context. What it recognizes is unknown. This record comes from a study of cytomegalovirus exposure and HLA in healthy donors. The PCR contained 60 Vbeta and 13 Jbeta primers. Sequencing used immunoSEQ multiplex PCR; TCRdb keeps in-frame clones, though not all of them. Among 180,000 or so clones listed, roughly 77% were seen once. Whole-study results and caveats: Later work found that TCR association rates differed between HLA loci; DRB1 had the most and HLA-C the fewest.

The V and J ends lost 11 bases and 11 bases, in that order; junction bases with no gene match: 9. The CDR3 has 12 amino acids. Looked up from germline, CDR1 is ENHRY and CDR2 is SYGVKD. Sequencing was carried out using PBMCs. This chain connects TRBV10-3 to TRBJ1-6; 7 positions match TRBD1. This sequence was found in a woman in her 30s in good health and CMV-seropositive. The CDR3 region is CAVSSDRAPLHF. CDR3 sequence (DNA): TGTGCCGTATCCTCCGACAGGGCACCCCTCCACTTT.